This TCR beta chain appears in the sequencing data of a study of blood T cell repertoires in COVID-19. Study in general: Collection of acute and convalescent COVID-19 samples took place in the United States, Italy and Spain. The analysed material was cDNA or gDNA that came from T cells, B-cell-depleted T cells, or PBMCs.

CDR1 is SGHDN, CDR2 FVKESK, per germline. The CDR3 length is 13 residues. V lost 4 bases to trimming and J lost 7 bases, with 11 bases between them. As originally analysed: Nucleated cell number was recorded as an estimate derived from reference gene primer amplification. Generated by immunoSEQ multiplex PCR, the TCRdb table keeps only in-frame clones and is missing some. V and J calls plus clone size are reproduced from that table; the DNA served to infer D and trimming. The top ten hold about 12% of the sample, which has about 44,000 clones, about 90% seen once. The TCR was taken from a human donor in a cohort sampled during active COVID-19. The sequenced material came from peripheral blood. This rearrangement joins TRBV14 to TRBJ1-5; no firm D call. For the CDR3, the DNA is TGTGCCAGCAGCCTCCACTATTCACAGCCCCAGCATTTT. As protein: CASSLHYSQPQHF. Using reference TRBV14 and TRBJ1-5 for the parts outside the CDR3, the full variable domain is EAGVTQFPSHSVIEKGQTVTLRCDPISGHDNLYWYRRVMGKEIKFLLHFVKESKQDESGMPNNRFLAERTGGTYSTLKVQPAELEDSGVYFCASSLHYSQPQHFGDGTRLSIL.